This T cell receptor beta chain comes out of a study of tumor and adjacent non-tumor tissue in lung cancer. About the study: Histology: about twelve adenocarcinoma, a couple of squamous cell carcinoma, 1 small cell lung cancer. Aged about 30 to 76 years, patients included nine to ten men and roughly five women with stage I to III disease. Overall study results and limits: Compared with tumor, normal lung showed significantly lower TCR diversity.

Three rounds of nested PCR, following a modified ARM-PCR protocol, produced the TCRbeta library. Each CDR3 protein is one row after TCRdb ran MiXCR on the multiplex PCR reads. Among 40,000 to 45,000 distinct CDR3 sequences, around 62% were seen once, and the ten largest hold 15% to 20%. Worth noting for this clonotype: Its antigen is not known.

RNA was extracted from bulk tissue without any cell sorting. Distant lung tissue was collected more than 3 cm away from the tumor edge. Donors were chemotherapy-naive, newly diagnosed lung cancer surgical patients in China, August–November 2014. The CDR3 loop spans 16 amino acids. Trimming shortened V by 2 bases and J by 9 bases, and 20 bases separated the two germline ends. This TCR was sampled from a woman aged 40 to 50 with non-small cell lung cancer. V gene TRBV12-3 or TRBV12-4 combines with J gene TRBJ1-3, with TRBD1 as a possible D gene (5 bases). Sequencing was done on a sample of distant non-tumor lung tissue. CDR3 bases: TGTGCCAGCAGTTTATGTGGGGGTACAGTCCGAGGCACCATATATTTT. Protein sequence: CASSLCGGTVRGTIYF.